The entry below gives a single TCR beta chain sequence along with its context. V was pared by 4 bases and J by 1 base, with 4 bases of the junction left unmatched. Germline V gives CDR1 MGHRA, CDR2 YSYEKL. The CDR3 has 15 residues. The treatment: roughly 18 received Ad26.COV2.S at low or high dose, single or two shots; roughly five received placebo; per-sample allocation not given. Vaccine and placebo recipients were sampled on day 63 after the first injection. Donor was an adult aged 18-55 years in Boston. This entry belongs to a study of Ad26.COV2.S vaccination and SARS-CoV-2 variants. TCRdb keeps only in-frame clones here, not all; method: immunoSEQ multiplex PCR. Found here are about 320,000 clones, around 85% of them singletons; the top ten hold around 2%.

The sequencing here drew on peripheral blood, taken in a trial of Ad26.COV2.S vaccine versus placebo. The rearrangement uses TRBV4-1 and TRBJ1-3; TRBD1 matches at 7 bases. The clonotype was recovered from a person aged 18-65 years who received the Ad26.COV2.S COVID-19 vaccine or a placebo. In DNA form, the CDR3 reads TGCGCCAGCAGCCCCACAGGGGCTTCTGGAAACACCATATATTTT. It yields the protein CASSPTGASGNTIYF.